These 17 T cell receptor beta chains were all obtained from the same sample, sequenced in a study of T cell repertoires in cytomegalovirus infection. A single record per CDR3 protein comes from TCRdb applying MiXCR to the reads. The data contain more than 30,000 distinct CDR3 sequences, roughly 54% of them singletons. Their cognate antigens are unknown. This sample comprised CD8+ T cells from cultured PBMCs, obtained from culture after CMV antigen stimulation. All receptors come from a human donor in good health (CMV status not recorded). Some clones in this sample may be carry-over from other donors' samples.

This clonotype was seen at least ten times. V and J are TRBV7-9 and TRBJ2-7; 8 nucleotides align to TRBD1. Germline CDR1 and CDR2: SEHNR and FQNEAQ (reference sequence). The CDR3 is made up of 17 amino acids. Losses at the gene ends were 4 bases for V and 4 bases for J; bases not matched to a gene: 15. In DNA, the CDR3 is TGTGCCAGCAGCTCGCCGGACAGGGAAGAGGGCTTTTACGAGCAGTACTTC. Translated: CASSSPDREEGFYEQYF.

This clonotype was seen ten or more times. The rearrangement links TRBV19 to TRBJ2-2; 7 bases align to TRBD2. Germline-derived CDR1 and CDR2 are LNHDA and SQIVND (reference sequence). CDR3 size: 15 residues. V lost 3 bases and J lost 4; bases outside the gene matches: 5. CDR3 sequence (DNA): TGTGCCAGTAGTATTGGGACTACGATCACCGGGGAGCTGTTTTTT. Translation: CASSIGTTITGELFF.

CDR3 sequence (DNA): TGTGCCAGCTCACCATCAGGGGTCAATCAGCCCCAGCATTTT. Amino acid sequence: CASSPSGVNQPQHF. The chain uses TRBV18 and TRBJ1-5; D might be TRBD1 (6 bases). V was shortened by 2 bases and J by 3 bases, with 8 bases between the two germline ends. Germline V CDR1 and CDR2: KGHSH, LQKENI. The CDR3 is 14 amino acids.

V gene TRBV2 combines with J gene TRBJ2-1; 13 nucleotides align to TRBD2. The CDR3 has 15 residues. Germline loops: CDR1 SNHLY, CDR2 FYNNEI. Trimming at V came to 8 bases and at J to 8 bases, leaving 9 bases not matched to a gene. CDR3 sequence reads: CASGRTSGSGDEQFF. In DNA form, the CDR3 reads TGTGCCAGCGGCCGGACTAGCGGGAGTGGCGATGAGCAGTTCTTC.

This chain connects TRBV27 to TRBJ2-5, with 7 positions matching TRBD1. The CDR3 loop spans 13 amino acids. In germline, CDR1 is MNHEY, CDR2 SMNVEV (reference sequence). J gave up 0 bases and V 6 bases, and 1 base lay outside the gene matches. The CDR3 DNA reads TGTGCCAGCAGGACAGGGTACCAAGAGACCCAGTACTTC. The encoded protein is CASRTGYQETQYF.

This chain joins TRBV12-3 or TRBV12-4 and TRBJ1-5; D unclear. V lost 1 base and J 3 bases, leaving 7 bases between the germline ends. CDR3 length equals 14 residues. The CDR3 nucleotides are TGTGCCAGCAGTTTAGTCCCATACAATCAGCCCCAGCATTTT. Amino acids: CASSLVPYNQPQHF.

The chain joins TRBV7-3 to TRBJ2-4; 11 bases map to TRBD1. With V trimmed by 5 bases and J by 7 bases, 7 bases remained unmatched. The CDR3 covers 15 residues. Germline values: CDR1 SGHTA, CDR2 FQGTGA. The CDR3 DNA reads TGTGCCAGCAGCCCCTCGGACAGGGGGCGTAACATTCAGTACTTC. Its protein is CASSPSDRGRNIQYF.

CDR3 coding DNA: TGTGCCAGCAGTGACCTCCTGGGACTAGCGGGAGAGGTAATCACCGGGGAGCTGTTTTTT. This encodes CASSDLLGLAGEVITGELFF. This chain links TRBV25-1 with TRBJ2-2; 14 positions agree with TRBD2. The CDR3 runs 20 residues. Germline lookup yields CDR1 MGHDK and CDR2 SYGVNS. V lost 3 bases and J lost 4; bases outside the gene matches: 13. The whole variable domain, remainder taken from reference TRBV25-1 and TRBJ2-2, is EADIYQTPRYLVIGTGKKITLECSQTMGHDKMYWYQQDPGMELHLIHYSYGVNSTEKGDLSSESTVSRIRTEHFPLTLESARPSHTSQYLCASSDLLGLAGEVITGELFFGEGSRLTVL.

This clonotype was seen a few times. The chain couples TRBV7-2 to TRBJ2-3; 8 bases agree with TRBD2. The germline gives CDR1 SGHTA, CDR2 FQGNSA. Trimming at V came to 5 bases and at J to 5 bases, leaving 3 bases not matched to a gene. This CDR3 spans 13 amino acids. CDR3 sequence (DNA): TGTGCCAGCAGCCGACTAGCGCTAGATACGCAGTATTTT. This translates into CASSRLALDTQYF. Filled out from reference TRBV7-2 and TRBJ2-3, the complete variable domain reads GAGVSQSPSNKVTEKGKDVELRCDPISGHTALYWYRQSLGQGLEFLIYFQGNSAPDKSGLPSDRFSAERTGGSVSTLTIQRTQQEDSAVYLCASSRLALDTQYFGPGTRLTVL.

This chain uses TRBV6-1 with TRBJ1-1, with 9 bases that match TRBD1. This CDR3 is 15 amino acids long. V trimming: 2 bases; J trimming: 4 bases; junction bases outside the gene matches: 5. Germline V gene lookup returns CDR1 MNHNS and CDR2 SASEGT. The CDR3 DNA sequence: TGTGCCAGCAGTGAAACCGGGACAGGGTCCACTGAAGCTTTCTTT. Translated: CASSETGTGSTEAFF.

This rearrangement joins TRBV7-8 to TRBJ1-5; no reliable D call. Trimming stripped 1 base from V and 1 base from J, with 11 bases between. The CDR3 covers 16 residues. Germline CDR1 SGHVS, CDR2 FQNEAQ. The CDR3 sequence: CASSLEGRLSNQPQHF. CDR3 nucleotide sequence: TGTGCCAGCAGCTTAGAAGGTCGGCTCAGCAATCAGCCCCAGCATTTT.

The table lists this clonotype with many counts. CDR3 in amino acids: CASSYAGFRGEQYF. CDR3 coding DNA: TGTGCCAGCAGTTACGCCGGCTTTCGGGGAGAGCAGTACTTC. V gene TRBV6-5 combines with J gene TRBJ2-7, with D possibly matching TRBD2 (5 bases). The CDR3 is made up of 14 amino acids. Germline lookup yields CDR1 MNHEY and CDR2 SVGAGI. V was cut by 2 bases and J by 7 bases, with 15 bases left in between.

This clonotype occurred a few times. The DNA of the CDR3 is TGTGCCAGCAGCTTAGGAGGGATCAAGTTCCAAGAGACCCAGTACTTC. Encoded protein: CASSLGGIKFQETQYF. This chain joins TRBV7-2 and TRBJ2-5; D may be TRBD2 (5 bases). CDR3 size: 16 residues. Germline V gives CDR1 SGHTA, CDR2 FQGNSA. Trimming left V 1 base short and J 1 base short, with 13 bases between.

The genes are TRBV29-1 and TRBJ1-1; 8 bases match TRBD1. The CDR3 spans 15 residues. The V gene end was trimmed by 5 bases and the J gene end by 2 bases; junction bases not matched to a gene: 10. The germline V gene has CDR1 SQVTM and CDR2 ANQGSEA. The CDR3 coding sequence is TGCAGCGTTCCGGACAGGGCCGTCGGAAACACTGAAGCTTTCTTT. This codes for CSVPDRAVGNTEAFF. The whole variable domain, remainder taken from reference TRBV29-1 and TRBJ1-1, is SAVISQKPSRDICQRGTSLTIQCQVDSQVTMMFWYRQQPGQSLTLIATANQGSEATYESGFVIDKFPISRPNLTFSTLTVSNMSPEDSSIYLCSVPDRAVGNTEAFFGQGTRLTVV.

DNA of the CDR3: TGTGCCAGCAGCGTAGAGGAATGGGCAGCGAACACCGGGGAGCTGTTTTTT. Translated: CASSVEEWAANTGELFF. The rearrangement links TRBV9 to TRBJ2-2; D uncertain. Germline V lookup: CDR1 SGDLS, CDR2 YYNGEE. The V end lost 0 bases, the J end lost 0 bases, and 12 bases lay between the germline ends. CDR3 length: 17 amino acids. Using reference TRBV9 and TRBJ2-2 for the parts outside the CDR3, the full variable domain is DSGVTQTPKHLITATGQRVTLRCSPRSGDLSVYWYQQSLDQGLQFLIQYYNGEERAKGNILERFSAQQFPDLHSELNLSSLELGDSALYFCASSVEEWAANTGELFFGEGSRLTVL.

The CDR3 DNA is TGTGCCAGCAGCCCAGCCGGGGGGCAATATGAGCAGTTCTTC. Amino acids: CASSPAGGQYEQFF. This chain joins TRBV11-2 and TRBJ2-1; D is perhaps TRBD2 (7 bases). V gave up 5 bases and J gave up 8 bases, with 16 bases separating them. CDR1 is SGHAT, CDR2 FQNNGV, per germline. The CDR3 is 14 amino acids.

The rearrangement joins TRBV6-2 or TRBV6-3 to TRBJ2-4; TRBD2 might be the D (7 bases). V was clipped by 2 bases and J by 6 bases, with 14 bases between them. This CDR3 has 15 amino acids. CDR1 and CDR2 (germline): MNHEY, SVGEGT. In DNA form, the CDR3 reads TGTGCCAGCAGTTACCGGGGGGCCGGTGGAAACATTCAGTACTTC. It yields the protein CASSYRGAGGNIQYF.